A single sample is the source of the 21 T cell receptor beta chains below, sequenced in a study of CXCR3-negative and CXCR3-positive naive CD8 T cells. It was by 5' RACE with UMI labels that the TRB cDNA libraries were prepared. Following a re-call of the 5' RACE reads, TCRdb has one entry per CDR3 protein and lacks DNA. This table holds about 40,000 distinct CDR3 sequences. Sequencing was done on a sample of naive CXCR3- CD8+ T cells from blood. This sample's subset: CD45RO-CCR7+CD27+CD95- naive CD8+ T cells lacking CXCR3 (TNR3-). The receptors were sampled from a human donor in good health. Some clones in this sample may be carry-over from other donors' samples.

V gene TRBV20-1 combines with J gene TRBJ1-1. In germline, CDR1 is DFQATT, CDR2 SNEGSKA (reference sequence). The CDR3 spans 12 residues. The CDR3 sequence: CSAIKENTEAFF.

The CDR3 reads CASSAESGGTPGELFF. The chain is built from TRBV6-4 and TRBJ2-2. This CDR3 is built from 16 residues. The germline gives CDR1 MRHNA, CDR2 SNTAGT.

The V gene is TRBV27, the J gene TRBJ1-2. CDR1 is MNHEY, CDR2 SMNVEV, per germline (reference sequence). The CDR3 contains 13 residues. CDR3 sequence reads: CASSPDSFYGYTF.

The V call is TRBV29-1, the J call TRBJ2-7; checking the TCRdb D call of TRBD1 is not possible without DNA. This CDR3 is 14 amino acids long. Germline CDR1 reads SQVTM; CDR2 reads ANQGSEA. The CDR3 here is CSSRDSKGGYEQYF.

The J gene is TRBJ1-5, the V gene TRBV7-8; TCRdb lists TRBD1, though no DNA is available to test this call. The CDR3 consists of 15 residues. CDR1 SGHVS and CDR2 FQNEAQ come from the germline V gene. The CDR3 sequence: CASSLGTGFNQPQHF.

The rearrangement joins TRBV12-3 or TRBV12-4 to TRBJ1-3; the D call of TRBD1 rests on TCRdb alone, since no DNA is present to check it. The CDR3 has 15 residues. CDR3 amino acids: CAIEGFGGPGNTIYF.

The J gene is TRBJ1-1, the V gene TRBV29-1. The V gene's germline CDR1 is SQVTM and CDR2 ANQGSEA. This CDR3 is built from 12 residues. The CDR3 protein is CSVDSMNTEAFF.

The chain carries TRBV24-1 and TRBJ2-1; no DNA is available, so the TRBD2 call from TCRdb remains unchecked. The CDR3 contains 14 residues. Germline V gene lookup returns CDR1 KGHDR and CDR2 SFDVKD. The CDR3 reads CATSDLRLVDEQFF.

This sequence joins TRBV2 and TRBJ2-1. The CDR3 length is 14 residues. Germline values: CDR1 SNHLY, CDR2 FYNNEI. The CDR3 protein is CASSADSSYNEQFF.

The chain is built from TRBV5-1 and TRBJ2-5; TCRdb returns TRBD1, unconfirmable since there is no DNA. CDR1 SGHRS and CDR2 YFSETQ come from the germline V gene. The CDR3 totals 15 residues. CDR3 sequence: CASSLTDDPGETQYF.

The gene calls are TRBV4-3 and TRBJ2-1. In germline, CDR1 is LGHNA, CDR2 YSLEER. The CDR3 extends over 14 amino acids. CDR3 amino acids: CASSQDRRYNEQFF.

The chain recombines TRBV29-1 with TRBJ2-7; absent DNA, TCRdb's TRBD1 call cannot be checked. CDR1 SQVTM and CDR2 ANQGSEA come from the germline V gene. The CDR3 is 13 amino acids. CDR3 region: CSAREDRGHEQYF.

The CDR3 reads CASRGQGKTGANVLTF. This chain connects TRBV12-3 or TRBV12-4 to TRBJ2-6; there is no DNA to check the TCRdb D call of TRBD1. The CDR3 sequence is 16 residues long.

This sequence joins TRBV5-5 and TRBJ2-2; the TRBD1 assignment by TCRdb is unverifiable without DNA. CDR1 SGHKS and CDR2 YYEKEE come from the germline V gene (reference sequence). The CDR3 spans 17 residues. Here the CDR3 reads CASSLDGTLPATGELFF.

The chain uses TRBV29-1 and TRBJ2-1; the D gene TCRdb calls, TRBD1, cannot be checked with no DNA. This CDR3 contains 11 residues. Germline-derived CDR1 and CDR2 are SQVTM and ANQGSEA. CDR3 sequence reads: CSVDRVGEQFF.

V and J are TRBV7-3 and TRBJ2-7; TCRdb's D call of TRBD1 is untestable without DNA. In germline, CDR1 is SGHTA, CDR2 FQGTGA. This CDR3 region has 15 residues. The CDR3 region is CASSLNPGGTYEQYF.

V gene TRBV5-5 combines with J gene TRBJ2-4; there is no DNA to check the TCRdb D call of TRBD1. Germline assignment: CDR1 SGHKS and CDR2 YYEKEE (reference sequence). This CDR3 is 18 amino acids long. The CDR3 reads CASSPGQSLLLAKNIQYF. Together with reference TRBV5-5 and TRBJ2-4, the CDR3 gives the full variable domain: DAGVTQSPTHLIKTRGQQVTLRCSPISGHKSVSWYQQVLGQGPQFIFQYYEKEERGRGNFPDRFSARQFPNYSSELNVNALLLGDSALYLCASSPGQSLLLAKNIQYFGAGTRLSVL.

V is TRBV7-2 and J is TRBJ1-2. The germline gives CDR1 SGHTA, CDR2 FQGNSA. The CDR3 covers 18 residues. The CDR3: CASSLTLGTAPWDYGYTF. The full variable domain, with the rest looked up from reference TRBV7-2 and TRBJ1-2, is GAGVSQSPSNKVTEKGKDVELRCDPISGHTALYWYRQSLGQGLEFLIYFQGNSAPDKSGLPSDRFSAERTGGSVSTLTIQRTQQEDSAVYLCASSLTLGTAPWDYGYTFGSGTRLTVV.

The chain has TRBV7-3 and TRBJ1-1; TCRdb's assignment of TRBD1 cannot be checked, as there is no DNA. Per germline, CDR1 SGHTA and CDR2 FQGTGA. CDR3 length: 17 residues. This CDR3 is CASSPVPGAFRNTEAFF. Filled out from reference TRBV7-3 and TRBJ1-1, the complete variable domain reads GAGVSQTPSNKVTEKGKYVELRCDPISGHTALYWYRQSLGQGPEFLIYFQGTGAADDSGLPNDRFFAVRPEGSVSTLKIQRTERGDSAVYLCASSPVPGAFRNTEAFFGQGTRLTVV.

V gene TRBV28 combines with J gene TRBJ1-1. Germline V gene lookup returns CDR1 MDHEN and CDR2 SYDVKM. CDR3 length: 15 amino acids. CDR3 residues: CASSFGVIGYTEAFF.

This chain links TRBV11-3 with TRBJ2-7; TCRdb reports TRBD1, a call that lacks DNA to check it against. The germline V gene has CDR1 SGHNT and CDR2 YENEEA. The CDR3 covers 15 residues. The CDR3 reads CASSLGGGRTYEQYF.